Sequencing of this T cell receptor (beta chain) was carried out in a study of blood T cell repertoires in COVID-19. Measured with immunoSEQ multiplex PCR; TCRdb has only the in-frame clones, and not every one. The sample gives some 60,000 clones, 77% of which show up once; about 32% is in the top ten. The V gene's germline CDR1 is SGHNT and CDR2 YYREEE (reference sequence). The CDR3 sequence is 16 residues long. Trimming removed 4 bases at V and 2 bases at J, with 19 bases between. This clone was found a few times. The chain uses TRBV5-4 and TRBJ2-7, with a tentative D call TRBD2 (7 bases). The TCR was taken from a human donor in a cohort sampled during active COVID-19. The sample comprised peripheral blood. CDR3 protein: CASSTRGGEGPYEQYF. CDR3 bases: TGTGCCAGCAGCACCAGAGGGGGGGAGGGCCCCTACGAGCAGTACTTC.